Presented here are 26 T cell receptor beta chains from one specimen sequenced in a study of cytomegalovirus exposure and HLA in healthy donors. Both 60 Vbeta primers and 13 Jbeta primers went into the PCR. Using immunoSEQ multiplex PCR, the repertoire was profiled, and TCRdb retains in-frame clones only, with some absent. The sample lists 90,000 to 130,000 clones, 79% occurring once. Specimen: PBMCs. The receptor set was obtained from a man aged 25-45 years in good health and CMV-seropositive.

The rearrangement links TRBV7-9 to TRBJ2-2; D possibly corresponds to TRBD2 (6 bases). Germline V gene lookup returns CDR1 SEHNR and CDR2 FQNEAQ (reference sequence). This CDR3 has 16 residues. V dropped 5 bases and J dropped 2 bases, with 15 bases sitting between them. CDR3 nucleotide sequence: TGTGCCAGCAGCCGTATGAGCGGGCGTAACACCGGGGAGCTGTTTTTT. Its translation: CASSRMSGRNTGELFF.

This clone was seen only once. The rearrangement joins TRBV7-6 to TRBJ2-5, with 7 bases identical to TRBD2. TRBJ2-7 explains the end of the DNA better; the J call may be wrong. This CDR3 contains 13 residues. CDR1 and CDR2 from the germline V gene are SGHVS and FNYEAQ. The CDR3 nucleotides read TGTGCCAGCAGCTTTGGGGGGGGGAGCGAGCAGTACTTC. Translation: CASSFGGGSEQYF.

The chain uses TRBV18 and TRBJ1-2; D is perhaps TRBD1 (5 bases). The V gene lost 6 bases and the J gene lost 3 bases, with 14 bases spanning the gap. Per germline, CDR1 KGHSH and CDR2 LQKENI. The CDR3 contains 14 residues. The DNA for the CDR3 is TGTGCCAGCTCTCGAGACAGAAATGACTATGGCTACACCTTC. It translates to CASSRDRNDYGYTF. The variable domain in full, completed from reference TRBV18 and TRBJ1-2, reads NAGVMQNPRHLVRRRGQEARLRCSPMKGHSHVYWYRQLPEEGLKFMVYLQKENIIDESGMPKERFSAEFPKEGPSILRIQQVVRGDSAAYFCASSRDRNDYGYTFGSGTRLTVV.

J is TRBJ1-3 and V is TRBV29-1; no firm D call. V was clipped by 7 bases and J by 0 bases, with 13 bases between them. CDR3 length: 14 residues. Germline lookup yields CDR1 SQVTM and CDR2 ANQGSEA. The CDR3 reads CSATFGSSGNTIYF. CDR3 nucleotides: TGCAGCGCAACTTTCGGGAGCTCTGGAAACACCATATATTTT.

The chain recombines TRBV19 with TRBJ1-2; 11 positions match TRBD1. The V and J ends lost 4 bases and 3 bases, in that order; junction bases with no gene match: 7. The CDR3 is 16 amino acids. CDR1 is LNHDA, CDR2 SQIVND, per germline (reference sequence). CDR3 residues: CASSRAGTGGYYGYTF. DNA of the CDR3: TGTGCCAGTAGTAGGGCCGGGACAGGGGGATACTATGGCTACACCTTC.

In this sample, this clone turned up once. This rearrangement joins TRBV15 to TRBJ1-5; unclear D gene. The CDR3 runs 15 residues. V lost 0 bases, J lost 1 base, and 7 bases lay in between. The germline CDR1 and CDR2 sequences are LNHNV and YYDKDF (reference sequence). Here the CDR3 reads CATSRDHASNQPQHF. CDR3 in DNA: TGTGCCACCAGCAGAGACCACGCGAGCAATCAGCCCCAGCATTTT.

The CDR3: CASSHPTGGRDYGYTF. In DNA, the CDR3 is TGCGCCAGCAGCCACCCCACAGGGGGTAGGGACTATGGCTACACCTTC. The gene calls are TRBV4-1 and TRBJ1-2, with TRBD1 matching 8 bases. The CDR3 spans 16 residues. The germline gives CDR1 MGHRA, CDR2 YSYEKL. The J segment lost 3 bases and the V segment lost 3 bases, leaving 9 bases of the junction unmatched.

This clone has only a few counts. This chain connects TRBV2 to TRBJ2-1; 10 bases align to TRBD1. V trimming: 8 bases; J trimming: 7 bases; junction bases outside the gene matches: 5. The CDR3 length is 13 residues. Germline assignment: CDR1 SNHLY and CDR2 FYNNEI. DNA for the CDR3: TGTGCCAGCGACAGGGGGCAAAGGAATGAGCAGTTCTTC. Encoded protein: CASDRGQRNEQFF.

The gene calls are TRBV27 and TRBJ2-3; perhaps TRBD2 as D (6 bases). The CDR3 length is 14 residues. Trimming removed 6 bases from V and 3 bases from J, with 13 bases in between. CDR1 MNHEY and CDR2 SMNVEV come from the germline V gene (reference sequence). The DNA for the CDR3 is TGTGCCAGCAGAGGAGGGGTATGGACAGATACGCAGTATTTT. Its translation: CASRGGVWTDTQYF.

This chain links TRBV28 with TRBJ1-5; D might be TRBD1 (5 bases). The CDR3 sequence is 16 residues long. The V end was cut by 7 bases, the J end by 3 bases, with 19 bases between. Germline V gene sequence: CDR1 MDHEN, CDR2 SYDVKM. The CDR3 is CASTGGGPVFNQPQHF. CDR3 sequence (DNA): TGTGCCAGCACCGGGGGTGGGCCGGTTTTCAATCAGCCCCAGCATTTT.

The chain has TRBV7-9 and TRBJ2-5; unclear D gene. The germline gives CDR1 SEHNR, CDR2 FQNEAQ (reference sequence). The CDR3 sequence is 13 residues long. V was trimmed by 5 bases and J by 1 base, leaving 8 bases between them. CDR3 nucleotides: TGTGCCAGCAGCCCCGGGTCCCAAGAGACCCAGTACTTC. Amino acid sequence: CASSPGSQETQYF.

The CDR3 sequence is CASSQAKRGTQYF. As DNA, the CDR3 is TGTGCCAGCAGCCAAGCCAAAAGGGGGACCCAGTACTTC. V is TRBV14 and J is TRBJ2-5; TRBD1 is a possible D gene (5 bases). V lost 1 base to trimming and J lost 7 bases, with 10 bases between them. The CDR3 spans 13 residues. Per the germline V gene, CDR1 is SGHDN and CDR2 is FVKESK. Full variable domain (missing parts from reference TRBV14 and TRBJ2-5): EAGVTQFPSHSVIEKGQTVTLRCDPISGHDNLYWYRRVMGKEIKFLLHFVKESKQDESGMPNNRFLAERTGGTYSTLKVQPAELEDSGVYFCASSQAKRGTQYFGPGTRLLVL.

The V call is TRBV10-2, the J call TRBJ2-1, with D possibly matching TRBD2 (6 bases). The ends were cut back, 10 bases at V and 3 bases at J, with 13 bases in the middle. CDR3 length: 13 amino acids. Germline V gene data show CDR1 as WSHSY and CDR2 as SAAADI. The CDR3 protein is CATGTGDYNEQFF. The CDR3 region has the DNA TGCGCCACCGGGACTGGGGACTACAATGAGCAGTTCTTC.

The chain has TRBV27 and TRBJ2-2; 9 bases map to TRBD2. Germline V gene sequence: CDR1 MNHEY, CDR2 SMNVEV (reference sequence). The CDR3 runs to 15 residues. With V trimmed by 6 bases and J by 0 bases, 2 bases remained unmatched. CDR3 DNA sequence: TGTGCCAGCAGCTTAGCGGGGGCGAACACCGGGGAGCTGTTTTTT. It is translated as CASSLAGANTGELFF.

This sequence joins TRBV6-5 and TRBJ2-2; a weak D match, TRBD2 (7 bases). Trimming took 0 bases from V and 8 from J, leaving 13 bases between them. CDR3 size: 15 residues. In germline, CDR1 is MNHEY, CDR2 SVGAGI. DNA of the CDR3: TGTGCCAGCAGTTACTCGAGGGGGGGCAAGGGGGAGCTGTTTTTT. Its protein is CASSYSRGGKGELFF.

V gene TRBV7-8 combines with J gene TRBJ2-3; D is undetermined. V was shortened by 1 base and J by 2 bases, with 10 bases between the two germline ends. The germline V gene encodes CDR1 SGHVS and CDR2 FQNEAQ. The CDR3 is 15 amino acids. The CDR3 sequence: CASSLDVGHTDTQYF. The CDR3 bases are TGTGCCAGCAGCTTAGATGTGGGCCACACAGATACGCAGTATTTT.

V usage is TRBV4-1 and J usage is TRBJ2-7; 8 positions match TRBD1. The CDR3 has 19 residues. Looked up from germline, CDR1 is MGHRA and CDR2 is YSYEKL. V shed 0 bases, J shed 5 bases, and the junction held 18 bases outside the gene matches. CDR3: CASSQDFAGTGHPRDEQYF. As DNA, the CDR3 is TGCGCCAGCAGCCAAGATTTCGCGGGGACAGGCCACCCTCGGGACGAGCAGTACTTC.

This chain uses TRBV5-6 with TRBJ2-5; no firm D call. The V end lost 1 base, the J end lost 5 bases, and 15 bases lay between the germline ends. Germline V gene data show CDR1 as SGHDT and CDR2 as YYEEEE. CDR3 length: 15 residues. CDR3 in DNA: TGTGCCAGCAGCTTGATACGAGGTACTACGGAGACCCAGTACTTC. Translating gives CASSLIRGTTETQYF.

This chain links TRBV7-2 with TRBJ2-3; 11 nucleotides agree with TRBD2. The ends lost 1 base at V and 4 bases at J; junction bases unmatched: 7. Germline CDR1 and CDR2: SGHTA and FQGNSA. CDR3 length equals 17 residues. The chain's CDR3 is CASSLGGSGRVADTQYF. The CDR3 DNA follows: TGTGCCAGCAGCTTAGGAGGTAGCGGGAGGGTCGCAGATACGCAGTATTTT.

The chain is built from TRBV14 and TRBJ2-7, with D unclear. V lost 1 base and J 7 bases, leaving 14 bases between the germline ends. CDR1 is SGHDN, CDR2 FVKESK, per germline. CDR3 length: 14 residues. The CDR3 here is CASSQGTRSLEQYF. Here the CDR3 DNA reads TGTGCCAGCAGCCAAGGAACCCGCTCCCTAGAGCAGTACTTC.

The chain combines TRBV4-2 with TRBJ2-3; D may be TRBD1 (6 bases). The germline V gene encodes CDR1 LGHNA and CDR2 YNFKEQ. The CDR3 length is 17 residues. V was cut by 0 bases and J by 3 bases, with 16 bases left in between. The CDR3 DNA reads TGTGCCAGCAGCCAAGAGTTTGTTTTAGGGGGTACAGATACGCAGTATTTT. The encoded protein is CASSQEFVLGGTDTQYF.

The rearrangement links TRBV2 to TRBJ2-3; the match to TRBD2 covers 9 bases. The CDR3 has 14 residues. Germline CDR1 and CDR2: SNHLY and FYNNEI. V shed 6 bases and J 6 bases; nucleotides not matched to a gene: 7. The chain's CDR3 is CASSLLAGADTQYF. The CDR3 DNA reads TGTGCCAGCAGCCTACTAGCGGGCGCGGATACGCAGTATTTT.

This chain uses TRBV11-3 with TRBJ1-2, with D possibly TRBD1 on 6 matching bases. V lost 4 bases and J lost 4, with 10 bases in between. The germline gives CDR1 SGHNT, CDR2 YENEEA. This CDR3 contains 13 residues. CDR3 residues: CASSSDRVYGYTF. The CDR3 DNA is TGTGCCAGCAGCTCGGACAGAGTCTATGGCTACACCTTC.

This clone was recorded a few times. The rearrangement uses TRBV4-1 and TRBJ1-2, with a tentative D call TRBD1 (5 bases). This CDR3 spans 14 amino acids. Germline assignment: CDR1 MGHRA and CDR2 YSYEKL. The V end was cut by 6 bases, the J end by 4 bases, with 15 bases between. This CDR3 is CASSPPGRGYGYTF. CDR3 in DNA: TGCGCCAGCAGTCCCCCAGGGAGGGGCTATGGCTACACCTTC.

The chain combines TRBV11-2 with TRBJ1-6; TRBD1 aligns across 10 bases. This CDR3 comprises 15 residues. The germline V gene has CDR1 SGHAT and CDR2 FQNNGV. J was trimmed by 6 bases and V by 5 bases; bases with no gene match: 4. As DNA, the CDR3 is TGTGCCAGCAGCCTGGGACAGGGGATTAATTCACCCCTCCACTTT. Its translation is CASSLGQGINSPLHF. The whole variable domain, remainder taken from reference TRBV11-2 and TRBJ1-6, is EAGVAQSPRYKIIEKRQSVAFWCNPISGHATLYWYQQILGQGPKLLIQFQNNGVVDDSQLPKDRFSAERLKGVDSTLKIQPAKLEDSAVYLCASSLGQGINSPLHFGNGTRLTVT.

This clone turned up a few times. The chain employs TRBV5-6 and TRBJ2-7; possibly TRBD2 for D (6 bases). Deletions cut 6 bases from V and 4 bases from J, with 14 bases between. This CDR3 contains 13 residues. In germline, CDR1 is SGHDT, CDR2 YYEEEE. CDR3 sequence (DNA): TGTGCCAGCACCGTGACCGGGACTTACGAGCAGTACTTC. Translation: CASTVTGTYEQYF.